This note documents a single TCR beta chain sequence. What this receptor recognizes is not known. It has no much larger one-base neighbor in the sample; base qualities were not kept. Collaborating institutions collected whole blood in K2EDTA tubes following their own protocols. For TCRbeta analysis, collaborator samples were shipped as frozen whole blood, as isolated PBMCs, or as DNA extracted from either sample type. TCRbeta CDR3 regions were amplified from genomic DNA by means of the immunoSEQ Assay, a bias-controlled multiplex PCR. As for the original processing: Within the assay, amplification of reference gene primers was used to estimate how many nucleated cells each sample contained. Sequence reads were collapsed and filtered to measure the absolute abundance of every unique TCRbeta CDR3 rearrangement. For each sample, productive Simpson clonality was calculated as the square root of Simpson's diversity index over productive rearrangements. TCRdb's version of the immuneACCESS table is confined to in-frame rearrangements and falls short of the full clone set. An unresolved V gene accounts for under half of the shortfall where checked; the remainder is of unknown origin. The DNA gave D and trimming, while V, J and clone size come from that table. The sample profile shows around 56,000 clones; around 87% of them were found once. The ten most abundant clones make up approximately 6.9% of the sample.

V is reduced by 0 bases and J by 9 bases, leaving a spacing of 19 bases between them. The germline V gene yields SGDLS for CDR1 and YYNGEE for CDR2. The CDR3 spans 16 residues, from the cysteine through the phenylalanine. Here the CDR3 DNA is all that survives: 48 bases in frame from base 1. This entry comes from a study of blood T cell repertoires in COVID-19 (dated by TCRdb to 2018 to 2021). In the study overall: Collaborator samples came from the United States, Italy and Spain and covered acute and convalescent phases of COVID-19. Nearly every sample came with metadata listing a de-identified subject ID, COVID-19 status, age in years and sex. Where HLA class I and class II types were available, the types were taken from metadata supplied by the sample provider, not from assay-based typing. The samples were drawn from two sources: the first 160 participants of the ongoing ImmuneRACE study, and 1,000 to 1,500 subjects contributed by 6 global collaborators. The repertoires were made available in a free public database intended to serve as a resource for research on the immune response to SARS-CoV-2. Subjects who had been exposed to COVID-19, were actively infected with it, or had recovered from it provided the deeply sampled blood TCRbeta repertoires that made up the dataset. The material from the prospective study consisted of cDNA or gDNA derived from T cells, B-cell-depleted T cells, or PBMCs. Results the study describes overall, beyond this receptor: Clinical and demographic metadata were provided uncurated, with the amount varying by source and participant.

The clonotype originates from a man aged 60 to 69 with active or convalescent COVID-19. Sequencing was carried out using peripheral blood. The chain is assembled from TRBV9 and TRBJ2-1; TRBD2 is perhaps the D gene, given 6 matching bases. The nucleotides read TGTGCCAGCAGCGTAGTGGGGCCGACGTTGGGGGGTGAGCAGTTCTTC. This sequence encodes CASSVVGPTLGGEQFF.